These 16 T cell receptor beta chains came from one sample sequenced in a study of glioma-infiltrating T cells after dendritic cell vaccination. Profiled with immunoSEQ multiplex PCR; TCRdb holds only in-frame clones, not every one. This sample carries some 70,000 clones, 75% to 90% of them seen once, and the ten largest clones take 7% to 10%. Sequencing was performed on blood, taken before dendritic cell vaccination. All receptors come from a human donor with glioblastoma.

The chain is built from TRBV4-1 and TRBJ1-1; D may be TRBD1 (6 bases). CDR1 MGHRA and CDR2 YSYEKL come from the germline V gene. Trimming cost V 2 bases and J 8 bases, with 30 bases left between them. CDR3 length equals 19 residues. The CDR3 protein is CASSQYATPPPGQQTEAFF. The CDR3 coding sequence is TGCGCCAGCAGCCAATACGCTACCCCCCCGCCGGGACAACAGACCGAAGCTTTCTTT.

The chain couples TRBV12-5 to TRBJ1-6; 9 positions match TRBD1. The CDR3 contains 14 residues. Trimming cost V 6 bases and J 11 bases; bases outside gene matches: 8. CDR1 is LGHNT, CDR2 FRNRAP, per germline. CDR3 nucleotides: TGTGCTAGTGGGCCTGACAGGGGGTCAACACCCCTCCACTTT. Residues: CASGPDRGSTPLHF.

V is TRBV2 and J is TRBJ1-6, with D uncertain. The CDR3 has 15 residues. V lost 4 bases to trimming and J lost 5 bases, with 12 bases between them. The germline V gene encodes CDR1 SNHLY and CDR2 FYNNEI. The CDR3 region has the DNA TGTGCCAGCAGTGTGTATACTGTCGATAATTCACCCCTCCACTTT. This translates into CASSVYTVDNSPLHF.

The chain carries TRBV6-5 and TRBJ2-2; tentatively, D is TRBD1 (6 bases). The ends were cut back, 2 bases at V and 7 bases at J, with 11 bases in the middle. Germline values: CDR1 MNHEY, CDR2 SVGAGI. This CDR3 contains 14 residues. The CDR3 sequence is CASSYVQGNGELFF. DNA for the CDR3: TGTGCCAGCAGTTACGTACAGGGAAACGGGGAGCTGTTTTTT.

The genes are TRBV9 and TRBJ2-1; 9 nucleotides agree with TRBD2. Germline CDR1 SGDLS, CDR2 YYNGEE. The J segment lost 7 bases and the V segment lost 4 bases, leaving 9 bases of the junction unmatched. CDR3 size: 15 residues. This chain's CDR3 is CASSPWTSDFNEQFF. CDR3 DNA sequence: TGTGCCAGCAGCCCTTGGACTAGCGATTTTAATGAGCAGTTCTTC.

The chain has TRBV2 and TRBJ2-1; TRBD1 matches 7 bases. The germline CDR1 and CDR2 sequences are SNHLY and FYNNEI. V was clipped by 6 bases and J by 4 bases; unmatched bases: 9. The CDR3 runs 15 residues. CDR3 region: CASRDGRDRYNEQFF. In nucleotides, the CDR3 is TGTGCCAGCAGGGATGGCCGGGACAGATACAATGAGCAGTTCTTC.

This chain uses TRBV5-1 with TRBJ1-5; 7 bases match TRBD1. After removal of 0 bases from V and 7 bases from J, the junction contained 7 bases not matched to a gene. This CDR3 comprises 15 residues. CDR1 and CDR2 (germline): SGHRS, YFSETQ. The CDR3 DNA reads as TGCGCCAGCAGCTTGGGGACAGGAAGGTTCCAGCCCCAGCATTTT. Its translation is CASSLGTGRFQPQHF.

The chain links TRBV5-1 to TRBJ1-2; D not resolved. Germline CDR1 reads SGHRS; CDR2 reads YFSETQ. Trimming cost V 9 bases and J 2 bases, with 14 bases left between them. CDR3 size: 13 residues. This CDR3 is CATTSEPNYGYTF. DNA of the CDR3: TGCGCCACCACCAGTGAACCGAACTATGGCTACACCTTC. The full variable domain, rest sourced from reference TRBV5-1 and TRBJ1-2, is KAGVTQTPRYLIKTRGQQVTLSCSPISGHRSVSWYQQTPGQGLQFLFEYFSETQRNKGNFPGRFSGRQFSNSRSEMNVSTLELGDSALYLCATTSEPNYGYTFGSGTRLTVV.

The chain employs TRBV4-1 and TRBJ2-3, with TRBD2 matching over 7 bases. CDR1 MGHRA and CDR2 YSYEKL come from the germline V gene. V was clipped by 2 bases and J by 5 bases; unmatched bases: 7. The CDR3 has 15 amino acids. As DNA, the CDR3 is TGCGCCAGCAGCCAATCTGGACTAGAGGGAGATACGCAGTATTTT. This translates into CASSQSGLEGDTQYF.

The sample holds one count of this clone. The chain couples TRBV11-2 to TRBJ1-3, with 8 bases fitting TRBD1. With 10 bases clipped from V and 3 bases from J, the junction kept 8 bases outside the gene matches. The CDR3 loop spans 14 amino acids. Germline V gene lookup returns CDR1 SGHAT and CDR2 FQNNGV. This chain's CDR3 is CAIARTGFGNTIYF. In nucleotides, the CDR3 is TGTGCCATCGCCCGGACAGGGTTTGGAAACACCATATATTTT.

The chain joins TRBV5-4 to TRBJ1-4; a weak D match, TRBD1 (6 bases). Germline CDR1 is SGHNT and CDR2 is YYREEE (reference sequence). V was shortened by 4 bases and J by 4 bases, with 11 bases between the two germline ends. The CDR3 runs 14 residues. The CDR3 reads CASSQDSLNEKLFF. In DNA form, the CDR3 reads TGTGCCAGCAGCCAGGACAGCCTTAATGAAAAACTGTTTTTT.

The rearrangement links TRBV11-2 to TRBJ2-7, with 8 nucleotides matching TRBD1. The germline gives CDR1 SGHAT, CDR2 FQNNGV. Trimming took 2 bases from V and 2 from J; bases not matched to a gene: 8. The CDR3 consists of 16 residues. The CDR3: CASSLSPPTGAYEQYF. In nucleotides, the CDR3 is TGTGCCAGCAGCTTATCACCCCCGACAGGGGCCTACGAGCAGTACTTC.

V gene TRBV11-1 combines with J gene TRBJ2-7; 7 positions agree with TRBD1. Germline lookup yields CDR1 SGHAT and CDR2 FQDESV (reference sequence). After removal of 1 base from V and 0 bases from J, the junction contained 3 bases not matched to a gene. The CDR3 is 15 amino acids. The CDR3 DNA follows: TGTGCCAGCAGCTTAGAGGGACAGAGCTCCTACGAGCAGTACTTC. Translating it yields CASSLEGQSSYEQYF.

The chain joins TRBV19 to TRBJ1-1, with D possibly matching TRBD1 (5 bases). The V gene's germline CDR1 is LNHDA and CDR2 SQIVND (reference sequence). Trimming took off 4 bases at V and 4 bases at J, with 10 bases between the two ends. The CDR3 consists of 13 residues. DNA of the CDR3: TGTGCCAGTAGTACGGGGGGGGGCACTGAAGCTTTCTTT. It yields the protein CASSTGGGTEAFF.

CDR3 protein: CASSISEPEDSPLHF. The CDR3 coding sequence is TGTGCCAGTAGTATCTCAGAGCCGGAGGATTCACCCCTCCACTTT. The chain combines TRBV19 with TRBJ1-6, with D uncertain. CDR1 and CDR2 (germline): LNHDA, SQIVND (reference sequence). V lost 3 bases and J 8 bases, leaving 14 bases between the germline ends. The CDR3 is 15 amino acids. The full variable domain, with the rest looked up from reference TRBV19 and TRBJ1-6, is DGGITQSPKYLFRKEGQNVTLSCEQNLNHDAMYWYRQDPGQGLRLIYYSQIVNDFQKGDIAEGYSVSREKKESFPLTVTSAQKNPTAFYLCASSISEPEDSPLHFGNGTRLTVT.

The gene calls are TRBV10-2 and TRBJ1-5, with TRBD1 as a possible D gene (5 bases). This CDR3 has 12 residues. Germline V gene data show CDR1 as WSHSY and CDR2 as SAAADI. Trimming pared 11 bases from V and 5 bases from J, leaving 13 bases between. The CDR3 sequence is CAGGQGDQPQHF. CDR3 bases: TGCGCCGGAGGGCAGGGAGATCAGCCCCAGCATTTT.